These T cell receptor beta chains were read from a single sample in a study of tumor-infiltrating lymphocytes in localized non-small cell lung cancer. The table came from immunoSEQ multiplex PCR; TCRdb's copy has only in-frame clones and leaves some out. The top ten hold 3.4% of the sample, which has about 21,000 clones, 60% to 80% seen once. What was sequenced was lung tumor tissue. The source of these receptors is a human donor with non-small cell lung cancer. Each CDR3 is given without its conserved first and last residue. Size is omitted from some rows. Given values are once, few, many or a class for expanded clones.

clone size,V gene,CDR3 protein
-,TRBV19,ASSTRQGVNYGYT
once,TRBV28,ASRTTYEQY
-,TRBV19,ASSITTGSDTQY
-,TRBV5-4,ASSSISGRAGDEQY
-,TRBV15,ATSRDGRYYEQY
-,TRBV27,ASSERPLNTEAF
-,TRBV11-1,ASSKTDGNYGYT
-,TRBV28,ASSLWGGSNYGYT
-,TRBV5-1,ASSLGGVGSYEQY
-,TRBV7-3,ASSSGTGETQY
-,TRBV6-1,ASSEGVNTGELF
-,TRBV5-6,ASSPYRAYEQY
few,TRBV11-3,ASSPRTVRCEQY
-,TRBV18,ASSREESFTEAF
-,TRBV6-5,ATGVNQPQH
-,TRBV7-2,ASSLAGNTIY
few,TRBV11-2,ASSLDFGANPYGYT
-,TRBV28,ASSEMDRIYGYT
few,TRBV4-3,ASSRLSGGMGDTDTQY
few,TRBV6-6,ASRGTLAGGPNEQF
-,TRBV6-1,ASSVGGRGHFYEQY
-,TRBV9,ASSVGVGRQETQY